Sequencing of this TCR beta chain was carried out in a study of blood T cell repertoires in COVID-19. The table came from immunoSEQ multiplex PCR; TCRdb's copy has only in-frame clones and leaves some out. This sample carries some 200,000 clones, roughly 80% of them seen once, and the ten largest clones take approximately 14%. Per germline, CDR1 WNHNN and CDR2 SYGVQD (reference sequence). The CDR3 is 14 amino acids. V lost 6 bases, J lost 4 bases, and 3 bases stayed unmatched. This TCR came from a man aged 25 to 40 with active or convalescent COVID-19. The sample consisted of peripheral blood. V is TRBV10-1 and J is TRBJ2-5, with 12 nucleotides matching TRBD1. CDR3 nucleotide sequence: TGCGCCAGCAGCCGGGACAGGGGGCGAGAGACCCAGTACTTC. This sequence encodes CASSRDRGRETQYF.